This TCR beta chain was captured in a study of CD8+CD57+ T cells in acquired aplastic anemia. Patients selected for sequencing had displayed CD8+CD57+ cell expansion by flow cytometry. Germline V gene sequence: CDR1 LGHNT, CDR2 FRNRAP. With V trimmed by 5 bases and J by 6 bases, 7 bases remained unmatched. The CDR3 spans 15 residues. TCR beta VDJ and CDR3 profiles were obtained from a genomic DNA template. TCRdb reprocessed the reads with MiXCR, giving one entry per CDR3 protein. The table shows 150,000 to 200,000 distinct CDR3 sequences, with 48% occurring only once. The rearrangement links TRBV12-5 to TRBJ2-2; TRBD1 matches at 9 bases. This receptor was identified in a human donor with aplastic anemia. Sequencing was performed on sorted CD4+, CD8+, or CD8+CD57+ T cells (not recorded which) from PBMCs. CDR3 residues: CASGPGQGSAGELFF. The CDR3, as DNA: TGTGCTAGTGGTCCGGGACAGGGTTCAGCCGGGGAGCTGTTTTTT.